The clone carrying this T cell receptor beta chain was seen more than once but under ten times. Its antigen is undetermined. The data derive from a study of T cells after yellow fever vaccination. Whole-study context: Fractions low in cell number were prepared with SMART-Seq v4 Ultra Low Input.

Study-wide results and caveats: Boosting was followed by the reappearance of most primary-vaccination clones (roughly 95% CD4, 85% to 90% CD8).

Template-switching 5'RACE yielded the TCR cDNA; a universal primer site and UMIs were added in the process. From the 5' RACE reads, TCRdb called clonotypes with MiXCR, one entry per CDR3 protein. The sample lists hundreds of thousands of distinct CDR3 sequences; around an eighth were seen once. The receptor's source is a man aged 25-45 years who received the YFV17D yellow fever vaccine. The sequencing here drew on PBMCs, taken on the day of the yellow fever booster vaccination.

In nucleotides, the CDR3 is TGTGCCAGCAGGGCGGGACTAGCGGGAGTCTACGAGCAGTACTTC. The encoded protein is CASRAGLAGVYEQYF. J is TRBJ2-7 and V is TRBV27; 14 nucleotides line up with TRBD2. This CDR3 spans 15 amino acids. V lost 6 bases to trimming and J lost 3 bases; unmatched junction nucleotides: 4. Germline V gives CDR1 MNHEY, CDR2 SMNVEV (reference sequence).